Shown below are 12 T cell receptor beta chains from a single sample sequenced in a study of cytotoxic CD8 clonotypes in ibrutinib-treated CLL. Here immunoSEQ multiplex PCR was the method, and the copy in TCRdb shows in-frame clones only, minus some. Here the sample spans some 130,000 clones, over 75% being singletons. The sample in question was PBMCs, obtained after 24 months of ibrutinib treatment. These receptors were collected from a human donor with chronic lymphocytic leukemia.

This clone was observed a single time. The chain recombines TRBV25-1 with TRBJ1-5; a possible D gene is TRBD1 (6 bases). From germline, CDR1 is MGHDK and CDR2 SYGVNS. Trimming removed 2 bases at V and 4 bases at J, with 12 bases between. The CDR3 loop spans 15 amino acids. CDR3 sequence: CASSEADSYNQPQHF. The CDR3 DNA is TGTGCCAGCAGTGAAGCGGACAGCTATAATCAGCCCCAGCATTTT. The full variable domain, rest sourced from reference TRBV25-1 and TRBJ1-5, is EADIYQTPRYLVIGTGKKITLECSQTMGHDKMYWYQQDPGMELHLIHYSYGVNSTEKGDLSSESTVSRIRTEHFPLTLESARPSHTSQYLCASSEADSYNQPQHFGDGTRLSIL.

The chain is built from TRBV27 and TRBJ2-1; 9 nucleotides align to TRBD1. The trim removed 6 bases at V and 4 bases at J, leaving 10 bases unmatched. The CDR3 is 16 residues long. CDR1 and CDR2 (germline): MNHEY, SMNVEV (reference sequence). The CDR3 protein is CASRINSGQGYNEQFF. In DNA, the CDR3 is TGTGCCAGCAGGATCAACTCGGGACAGGGATACAATGAGCAGTTCTTC.

This chain links TRBV7-2 with TRBJ1-1, with D possibly TRBD1 on 5 matching bases. Germline-derived CDR1 and CDR2 are SGHTA and FQGNSA. Trimming removed 5 bases from V and 6 bases from J, with 7 bases in between. CDR3 length: 11 residues. The CDR3 region is CASSRTSEAFF. CDR3 DNA sequence: TGTGCCAGCAGCCGGACATCTGAAGCTTTCTTT.

This chain joins TRBV5-6 and TRBJ2-3; TRBD1 is a possible D gene (5 bases). The CDR3 is 13 amino acids. Trimming took 0 bases from V and 5 from J, leaving 7 bases between them. In germline, CDR1 is SGHDT, CDR2 YYEEEE. CDR3 amino acids: CASSLVREDTQYF. CDR3 sequence (DNA): TGTGCCAGCAGCTTGGTCAGGGAAGATACGCAGTATTTT.

This chain uses TRBV5-6 with TRBJ2-4; TRBD2 is a possible D gene (5 bases). Germline assignment: CDR1 SGHDT and CDR2 YYEEEE. The CDR3 length is 16 residues. V was pared by 2 bases and J by 1 base, with 13 bases between. The CDR3 is CASSLVGWRAKNIQYF. CDR3 nucleotides: TGTGCCAGCAGCTTAGTAGGTTGGAGGGCCAAAAACATTCAGTACTTC.

The gene calls are TRBV6-5 and TRBJ2-1; D is unclear. Germline V gene lookup returns CDR1 MNHEY and CDR2 SVGAGI. The CDR3 runs to 13 residues. V was shortened by 2 bases and J by 7 bases, with 9 bases between the two germline ends. As DNA, the CDR3 is TGTGCCAGCAGTTACGGGCCCCTTAATGAGCAGTTCTTC. Translation: CASSYGPLNEQFF.

The rearrangement uses TRBV19 and TRBJ2-1, with TRBD1 as a possible D gene (6 bases). CDR1 and CDR2 from the germline V gene are LNHDA and SQIVND (reference sequence). Trimming took off 3 bases at V and 0 bases at J, with 15 bases between the two ends. The CDR3 is 17 residues long. DNA of the CDR3: TGTGCCAGTAGTATTTGGGGGACAAAGAGCTCCTACAATGAGCAGTTCTTC. Amino acid sequence: CASSIWGTKSSYNEQFF.

The CDR3 coding sequence is TGTGCCAGCAGCCCCCAGGTCCCTGGGAATGAGCAGTTCTTC. The encoded protein is CASSPQVPGNEQFF. The chain has TRBV9 and TRBJ2-1; D is unclear. The CDR3 runs to 14 residues. V shed 4 bases and J shed 7 bases, with 15 bases lying between them. Germline-derived CDR1 and CDR2 are SGDLS and YYNGEE. Full variable domain (missing parts from reference TRBV9 and TRBJ2-1): DSGVTQTPKHLITATGQRVTLRCSPRSGDLSVYWYQQSLDQGLQFLIQYYNGEERAKGNILERFSAQQFPDLHSELNLSSLELGDSALYFCASSPQVPGNEQFFGPGTRLTVL.

The V call is TRBV10-3, the J call TRBJ1-1, with D tentatively TRBD1 (5 bases). Germline CDR1 ENHRY, CDR2 SYGVKD. CDR3 length equals 13 residues. V was trimmed by 4 bases and J by 6 bases, leaving 12 bases between them. CDR3 in DNA: TGTGCCATCAGTGGTGGTACGGGACCTGAAGCTTTCTTT. The encoded protein is CAISGGTGPEAFF.

This chain's CDR3 is CASSLTGGYDYGYTF. In nucleotides, the CDR3 is TGCGCCAGCAGCTTGACAGGGGGCTACGACTATGGCTACACCTTC. The chain joins TRBV5-1 to TRBJ1-2; 9 bases fit TRBD1. J lost 3 bases, V lost 1 base, and 4 bases had no gene match. The germline gives CDR1 SGHRS, CDR2 YFSETQ. The CDR3 is 15 amino acids.

This clone was picked up one time. CDR3 DNA sequence: TGTGCCAGCAGCCGAGGACCAGGAGGGGGGAATGAAAAACTGTTTTTT. Translating gives CASSRGPGGGNEKLFF. V gene TRBV2 combines with J gene TRBJ1-4; possibly TRBD1 for D (6 bases). Germline V gene lookup returns CDR1 SNHLY and CDR2 FYNNEI. CDR3 size: 16 residues. Trimming removed 6 bases from V and 5 bases from J, with 19 bases in between.

The chain recombines TRBV18 with TRBJ1-3; tentatively, D is TRBD1 (5 bases). The germline CDR1 and CDR2 sequences are KGHSH and LQKENI. The CDR3 has 15 amino acids. V dropped 3 bases and J dropped 0 bases, with 9 bases sitting between them. The CDR3 DNA sequence: TGTGCCAGCTCACCGGGACTGTACTCTGGAAACACCATATATTTT. Translation gives CASSPGLYSGNTIYF.